The rows below give T cell receptor beta chains drawn from one sample of a study of T-cell reconstitution after alpha-beta-depleted transplantation in children. TCRdb reprocessed the PCR reads via MiXCR and lists one record per CDR3 protein. The table shows fewer than 1 million distinct CDR3 sequences, with 15% to 20% occurring only once. The source material was PBMCs, mostly from graft donor cells, sampled 360 days after TCRalphabeta/CD19-depleted stem cell transplant. All receptors derive from a male patient younger than 18 who had a stem cell transplant for acute lymphoblastic leukemia, so the T cells may come from the graft donor. The CDR3 runs from the conserved cysteine through the conserved F or W. D genes are given only for firm matches.

v_gene	j_gene	d_gene	CDR3aa
TRBV29-1	TRBJ2-7	NA	CSVQVSVSAAYEQYF
TRBV9	TRBJ2-7	TRBD2	CASSAYSGLAYEQYF
TRBV20-1	TRBJ2-5	TRBD2	CSARKTSGQETQYF
TRBV6-4	TRBJ2-1	NA	CASSESVSNLYNEQFF
TRBV7-2	TRBJ2-3	NA	CASSSDLSDTQYF
TRBV4-1	TRBJ2-1	NA	CASSLLGTSHNEQFF
TRBV20-1	TRBJ2-2	NA	CSARGPGRFTGELFF
TRBV9	TRBJ1-4	NA	CASSVGWSGEKLFF
TRBV24-1	TRBJ2-1	TRBD2	CATSGTSGSQTLGYEQFF
TRBV5-1	TRBJ1-5	NA	CASSKGGKSTQPQHF
TRBV9	TRBJ2-2	NA	CASSVPPRGEGELFF
TRBV12-3/TRBV12-4	TRBJ2-5	NA	CASKRGRENQETQYF
TRBV6-1	TRBJ1-5	NA	CASRTPWFLNQPQHF
TRBV11-2	TRBJ2-7	NA	CASTQLYEQYF
TRBV5-1	TRBJ1-4	NA	CASSLGEYSNEKLFF
TRBV27	TRBJ2-2	TRBD2	CASSPGLAGGWDTGELFF
TRBV19	TRBJ2-1	TRBD2	CASTATRTSGRANSYNEQFF
TRBV7-8	TRBJ2-1	TRBD2	CASSMWTSGTNNEQFF
TRBV30	TRBJ2-3	TRBD1	CAWSERQGTDTQYF
TRBV5-1	TRBJ2-3	NA	CASSFPKYSVTDTQYF
TRBV21-1	TRBJ2-1	NA	CASSMGTSTYGEQFF
TRBV29-1	TRBJ2-1	TRBD2	CSVDRAGDFNNEQFF
TRBV20-1	TRBJ2-1	TRBD2	CSASVLAGPDNEQFF
TRBV2	TRBJ1-2	NA	CASTKRPGDGYTF
TRBV5-1	TRBJ2-7	NA	CASSLGKDLSYEQYF
TRBV7-9	TRBJ1-3	NA	CAKSQGSGNTIYF
TRBV11-2	TRBJ2-5	TRBD2	CASSSWDYEETQYF
TRBV14	TRBJ2-7	TRBD2	CASSPAPSSGRAAYEQYF
TRBV12-3/TRBV12-4	TRBJ1-5	NA	CASSLRAVTSNQPQHF